Listed below are T cell receptor beta chains from one sample, sequenced in a study of cytomegalovirus exposure and HLA in healthy donors. The repertoire was sequenced with immunoSEQ multiplex PCR; TCRdb's copy has only in-frame clones and lacks some. This repertoire shows about 150,000 clones, about 68% found once; its top ten account for approximately 1.4%. The sample consisted of PBMCs. The receptors were gathered from a man aged 18 to 30 in good health and CMV-seronegative. The CDR3 runs from the conserved cysteine through the conserved F or W. D genes are given only for firm matches. The size of a clone is reported for some rows only, either as once, few or many, or as a class for expanded clones.

d_call: TRBD1
j_call: TRBJ2-1
clone_size: .
v_call: TRBV15
cdr3_aa: CATSRGRQGAYNEQFF
cdr3_nt: TGTGCCACCAGCAGAGGGCGACAGGGTGCCTACAATGAGCAGTTCTTC

d_call: TRBD2
j_call: TRBJ2-7
clone_size: .
v_call: TRBV7-9
cdr3_aa: CASSPMGGVGDEQYF
cdr3_nt: TGTGCCAGCAGCCCCATGGGGGGGGTTGGGGACGAGCAGTACTTC

d_call: .
j_call: TRBJ2-7
clone_size: .
v_call: TRBV9
cdr3_aa: CASSVGGQGNVYEQYF
cdr3_nt: TGTGCCAGCAGCGTAGGAGGCCAGGGGAATGTTTACGAGCAGTACTTC

d_call: .
j_call: TRBJ1-6
clone_size: .
v_call: TRBV7-2
cdr3_aa: CASSLVVSLGGAFNSPLHF
cdr3_nt: TGTGCCAGCAGCTTAGTTGTTTCCCTAGGGGGGGCGTTTAATTCACCCCTCCACTTT

d_call: .
j_call: TRBJ1-2
clone_size: .
v_call: TRBV6-1
cdr3_aa: CASSEPEREGGYTF
cdr3_nt: TGTGCCAGCAGTGAGCCCGAGAGGGAGGGTGGCTACACCTTC

d_call: TRBD1
j_call: TRBJ1-5
clone_size: .
v_call: TRBV19
cdr3_aa: CASSIVDRDSNQPQHF
cdr3_nt: TGTGCCAGTAGTATAGTGGACAGGGATAGCAATCAGCCCCAGCATTTT

d_call: .
j_call: TRBJ2-5
clone_size: .
v_call: TRBV7-6
cdr3_aa: CASSHRAWETQYF
cdr3_nt: TGTGCCAGCAGCCATCGCGCCTGGGAGACCCAGTACTTC

d_call: TRBD2
j_call: TRBJ2-1
clone_size: .
v_call: TRBV4-1
cdr3_aa: CASSQGGGSGSSPKSYNEQFF
cdr3_nt: TGCGCCAGCAGCCAAGGTGGTGGTAGCGGGAGTTCGCCCAAATCCTACAATGAGCAGTTCTTC

d_call: .
j_call: TRBJ1-2
clone_size: .
v_call: TRBV5-6
cdr3_aa: CASSLVAPPGGNGYTF
cdr3_nt: TGTGCCAGCAGCTTGGTAGCCCCTCCGGGAGGTAATGGCTACACCTTC

d_call: TRBD2
j_call: TRBJ2-1
clone_size: .
v_call: TRBV9
cdr3_aa: CASSVRLAEYNEQFF
cdr3_nt: TGTGCCAGCAGCGTGAGACTAGCGGAGTACAATGAGCAGTTCTTC

d_call: .
j_call: TRBJ2-7
clone_size: .
v_call: TRBV7-8
cdr3_aa: CASSSQGPSYEQYF
cdr3_nt: TGTGCCAGCTCTTCACAGGGACCCTCCTACGAGCAGTACTTC

d_call: TRBD2
j_call: TRBJ2-3
clone_size: once
v_call: TRBV7-2
cdr3_aa: CASSSSGIAQYF
cdr3_nt: TGTGCCAGCAGCTCTAGCGGGATAGCGCAGTATTTT